This T cell receptor (beta chain) was identified during a study of Graves' ophthalmopathy and Graves' hyperthyroidism. General study points: Among thyroid clonotypes expanded above 0.001 frequency, most also appeared in blood. In separating ophthalmopathy from stable hyperthyroidism, a 13-signature model achieved nearly 90% sensitivity and 75% to 84% specificity.

The authors amplified TCR beta CDR3 regions from RNA transcripts. First-round RT-PCR relied on HTBI primers, and a second-round multiplex PCR came next. TCRdb re-called the multiplex PCR reads through MiXCR, storing one row per CDR3 protein. The sample includes 400,000 or so distinct CDR3 sequences, 15% to 19% of them seen just once. No ophthalmopathy within 18 months of follow-up signified stable hyperthyroidism. Included hyperthyroidism patients were aged 18 to 65 and newly diagnosed (under 2 months' duration). CDR3 length: 18 residues. V shed 0 bases and J 5 bases; nucleotides not matched to a gene: 9. From germline, CDR1 is SGHKS and CDR2 YYEKEE (reference sequence). In this sample, this clonotype turned up many times. What it binds is unknown.

This TCR came from a woman aged 18-35 years with stable Graves' hyperthyroidism. This chain uses TRBV5-5 with TRBJ2-5, with 14 bases aligning to TRBD2. The source material was peripheral blood. In DNA form, the CDR3 reads TGTGCCAGCAGCTTGGTGGGACTAGCGGGGGACCATCGGGAGACCCAGTACTTC. Its translation: CASSLVGLAGDHRETQYF.